This T cell receptor (beta chain) originates from a study of T cell repertoires in cytomegalovirus infection. About the study: Matching HLA type, along with CMV infection, was indicated by public TCR beta signatures. Study-wide results and caveats: Dominating the ex vivo response were TCR beta clonotypes that were CMV-specific and HLA-C-restricted.

J gave up 2 bases and V 7 bases, and 6 bases lay outside the gene matches. Germline V gene lookup returns CDR1 KGHSH and CDR2 LQKENI. This CDR3 comprises 15 residues. TCRdb recomputed calls from the reads with MiXCR, one row per CDR3 protein. This table has roughly 500,000 distinct CDR3 sequences, roughly a third appearing once. For this clonotype: Its antigen is undetermined.

The sequence came from a human donor in good health (CMV status not recorded). Some clones in this sample may be carry-over from other donors' samples. Material: cultured PBMCs, obtained from culture after CMV antigen stimulation. The genes are TRBV18 and TRBJ2-1, with 9 bases that match TRBD2. The CDR3 loop reads CASFSLAGAYNEQFF. CDR3 nucleotides: TGTGCCAGCTTCTCACTAGCGGGCGCCTACAATGAGCAGTTCTTC.